This T cell receptor (beta chain) appears in the sequencing data of a study of shared clonotypes between healthy human individuals. Background on the study: Each donor's CD8 memory used one plate, CD8 naive two, each CD4 subset three.

CD8 cells regarded as naive lacked CD45RO, were positively chosen for CCR7, and omitted terminally differentiated effector memory CD45RA+ cells. Authors' methods: Filtering differed, since immunoSEQ gave only junction sequences and no quality scores. Sequenced by immunoSEQ multiplex PCR; TCRdb stores in-frame clones only, minus some. For V, J and clone size, that table is used; D and trimming come from the DNA. The sample includes about 680,000 clones, around 90% of them seen just once. As regards this clone: Its antigen is still unknown.

Study outcomes and limitations: Clonotypes that were shared across several donors made up around 5% of naive CD4 clonotypes. Since donors were few, the genetic and exposure-history diversity represented was limited.

This CDR3 is built from 14 residues. V lost 6 bases, J lost 3 bases, and 8 bases stayed unmatched. From germline, CDR1 is SGHDT and CDR2 YYEEEE. Sequencing used naive CD8+ T cells sorted from blood. This sequence was found in a man aged 25-45 years in good health. The J gene is TRBJ2-7, the V gene TRBV5-6, with TRBD1 matching 8 bases. CDR3 coding DNA: TGTGCCAGCACCTTCAGTGACAGGGGCTACGAGCAGTACTTC. Protein product: CASTFSDRGYEQYF.